The T cell receptor (beta chain) described here comes from a study of T cells in Graves' hyperthyroidism and ophthalmopathy. Study conclusions and caveats: In the blood, most expanded thyroid clonotypes above 0.001 appeared as well.

This clonotype was observed at least ten times. Its antigen is still unknown. The CDR3 length is 19 residues. V gave up 4 bases and J gave up 0 bases; unmatched junction bases: 16. Germline V CDR1 and CDR2: LNHDA, SQIVND (reference sequence). There were TCR beta CDR3 regions amplified from RNA transcripts. Initially, a first-round RT-PCR of the TCR CDR3 employed the HTBI primer set. TCRdb re-called the multiplex PCR reads with MiXCR, one entry per CDR3 protein. There are over 150,000 distinct CDR3 sequences in the sample; about a sixth occur only once, and about 56% lies in the top ten. The genes are TRBV19 and TRBJ1-1, with 8 bases identical to TRBD1. The sequence was obtained from a woman aged 50 to 60 with Graves' hyperthyroidism. Sequenced: blood. The CDR3 nucleotides read TGTGCCAGTAGTAAGGCCCTGGACAGGGCGGGTATCATGAACACTGAAGCTTTCTTT. Translation gives CASSKALDRAGIMNTEAFF.